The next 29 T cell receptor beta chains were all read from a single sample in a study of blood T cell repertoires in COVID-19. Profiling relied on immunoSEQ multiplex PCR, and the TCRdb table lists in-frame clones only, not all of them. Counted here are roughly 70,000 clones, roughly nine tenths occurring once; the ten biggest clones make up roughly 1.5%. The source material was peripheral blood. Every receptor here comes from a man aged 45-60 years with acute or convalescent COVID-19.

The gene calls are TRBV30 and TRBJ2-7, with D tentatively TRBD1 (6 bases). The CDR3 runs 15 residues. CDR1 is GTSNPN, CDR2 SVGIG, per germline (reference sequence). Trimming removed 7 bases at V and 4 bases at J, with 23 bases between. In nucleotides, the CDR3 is TGTGCCTCCCTTAGTTTGGCAGGGGCGGCATACGAGCAGTACTTC. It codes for CASLSLAGAAYEQYF.

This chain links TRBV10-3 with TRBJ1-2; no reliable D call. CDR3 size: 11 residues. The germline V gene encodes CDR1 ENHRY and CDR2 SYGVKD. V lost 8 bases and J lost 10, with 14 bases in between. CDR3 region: CAISWLDYYTF. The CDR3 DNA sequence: TGTGCCATCTCATGGCTGGACTACTACACCTTC.

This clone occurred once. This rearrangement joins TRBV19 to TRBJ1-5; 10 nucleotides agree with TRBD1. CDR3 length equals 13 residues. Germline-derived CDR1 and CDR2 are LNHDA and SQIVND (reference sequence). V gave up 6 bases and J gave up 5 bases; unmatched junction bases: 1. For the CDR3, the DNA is TGTGCCAGTAGCGGGACAGGGGATCAGCCCCAGCATTTT. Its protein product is CASSGTGDQPQHF.

The CDR3 DNA reads as TGTGCCAGCAGCTTAATGGTTTTGGGGCAGGGGAACACTGAAGCTTTCTTT. Protein product: CASSLMVLGQGNTEAFF. This chain joins TRBV7-9 and TRBJ1-1; D perhaps matches TRBD1 (5 bases). V lost 2 bases, J lost 1 base, and 17 bases lay in between. The germline V gene encodes CDR1 SEHNR and CDR2 FQNEAQ (reference sequence). This CDR3 is 17 amino acids long. The full variable domain, its missing parts supplied by reference TRBV7-9 and TRBJ1-1, is DTGVSQNPRHKITKRGQNVTFRCDPISEHNRLYWYRQTLGQGPEFLTYFQNEAQLEKSRLLSDRFSAERPKGSFSTLEIQRTEQGDSAMYLCASSLMVLGQGNTEAFFGQGTRLTVV.

CDR3 DNA sequence: TGTGCCAGCAGCTCTCGGGACAGGGGGGAGACCCAGTACTTC. Protein: CASSSRDRGETQYF. The J gene is TRBJ2-5, the V gene TRBV5-4; the match to TRBD1 covers 11 bases. Germline V gene lookup returns CDR1 SGHNT and CDR2 YYREEE (reference sequence). This CDR3 comprises 14 residues. Trimming removed 3 bases from V and 5 bases from J; junction bases left unmatched: 3. Together with reference TRBV5-4 and TRBJ2-5, the CDR3 gives the full variable domain: ETGVTQSPTHLIKTRGQQVTLRCSSQSGHNTVSWYQQALGQGPQFIFQYYREEENGRGNFPPRFSGLQFPNYSSELNVNALELDDSALYLCASSSRDRGETQYFGPGTRLLVL.

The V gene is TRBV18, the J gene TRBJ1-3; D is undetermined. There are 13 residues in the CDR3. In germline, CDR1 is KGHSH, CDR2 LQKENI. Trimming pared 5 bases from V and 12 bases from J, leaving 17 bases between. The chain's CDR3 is CASSLGAREIIYF. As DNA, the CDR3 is TGTGCCAGCTCATTGGGAGCTCGCGAAATCATATATTTT. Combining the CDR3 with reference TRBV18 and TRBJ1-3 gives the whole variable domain NAGVMQNPRHLVRRRGQEARLRCSPMKGHSHVYWYRQLPEEGLKFMVYLQKENIIDESGMPKERFSAEFPKEGPSILRIQQVVRGDSAAYFCASSLGAREIIYFGEGSWLTVV.

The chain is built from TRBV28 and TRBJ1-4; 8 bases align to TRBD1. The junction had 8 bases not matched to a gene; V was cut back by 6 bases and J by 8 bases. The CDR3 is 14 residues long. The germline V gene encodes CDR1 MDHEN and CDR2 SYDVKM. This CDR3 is CASRGMGQVEKLFF. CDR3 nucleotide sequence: TGTGCCAGCAGAGGAATGGGACAGGTCGAAAAACTGTTTTTT.

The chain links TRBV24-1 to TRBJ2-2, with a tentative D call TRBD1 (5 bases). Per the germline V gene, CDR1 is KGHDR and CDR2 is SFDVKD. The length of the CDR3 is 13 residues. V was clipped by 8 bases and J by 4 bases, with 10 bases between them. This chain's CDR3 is CATNRRGTGELFF. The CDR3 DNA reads TGTGCCACCAATCGAAGGGGCACCGGGGAGCTGTTTTTT.

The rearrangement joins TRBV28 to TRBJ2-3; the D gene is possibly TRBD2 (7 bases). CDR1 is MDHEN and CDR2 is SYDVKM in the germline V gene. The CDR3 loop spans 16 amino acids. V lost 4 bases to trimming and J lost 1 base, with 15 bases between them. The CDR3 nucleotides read TGTGCCAGCAGTTGGTGGCGGGGGCCAGGCACAGATACGCAGTATTTT. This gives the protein CASSWWRGPGTDTQYF.

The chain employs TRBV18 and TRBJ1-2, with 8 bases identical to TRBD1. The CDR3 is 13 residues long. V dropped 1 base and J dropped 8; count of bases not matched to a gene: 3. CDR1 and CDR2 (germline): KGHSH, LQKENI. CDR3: CASSPRDRQGYTF. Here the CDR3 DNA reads TGTGCCAGCTCACCACGGGACAGGCAGGGCTACACCTTC.

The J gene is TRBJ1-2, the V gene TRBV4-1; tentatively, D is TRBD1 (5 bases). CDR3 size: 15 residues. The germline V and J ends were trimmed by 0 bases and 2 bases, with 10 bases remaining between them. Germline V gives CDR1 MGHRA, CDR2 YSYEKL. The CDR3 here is CASSQDKGYNYGYTF. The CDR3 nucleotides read TGCGCCAGCAGCCAAGACAAGGGGTACAACTATGGCTACACCTTC.

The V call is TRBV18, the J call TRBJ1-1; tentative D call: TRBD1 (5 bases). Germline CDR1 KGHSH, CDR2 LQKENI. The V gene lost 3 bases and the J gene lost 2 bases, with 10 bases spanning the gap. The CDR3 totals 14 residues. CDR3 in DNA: TGTGCCAGCTCACCTCAAACAGGTAACACTGAAGCTTTCTTT. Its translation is CASSPQTGNTEAFF.

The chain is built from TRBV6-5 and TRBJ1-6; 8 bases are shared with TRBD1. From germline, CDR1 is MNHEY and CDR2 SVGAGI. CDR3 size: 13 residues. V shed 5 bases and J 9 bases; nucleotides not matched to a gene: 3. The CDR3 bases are TGTGCCAGCAGTCAGGACAGGGCTTCACCCCTCCACTTT. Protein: CASSQDRASPLHF.

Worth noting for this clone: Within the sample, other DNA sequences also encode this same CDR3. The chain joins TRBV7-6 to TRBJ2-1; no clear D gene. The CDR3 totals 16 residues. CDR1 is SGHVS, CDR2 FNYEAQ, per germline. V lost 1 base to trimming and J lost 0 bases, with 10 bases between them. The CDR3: CASSLDPGSSYNEQFF. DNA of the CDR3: TGTGCCAGCAGCTTAGACCCTGGTAGCTCCTACAATGAGCAGTTCTTC.

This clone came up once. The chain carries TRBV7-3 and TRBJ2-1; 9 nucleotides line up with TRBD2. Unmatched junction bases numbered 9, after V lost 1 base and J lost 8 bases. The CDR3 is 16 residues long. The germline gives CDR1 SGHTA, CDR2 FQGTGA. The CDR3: CASSLISSGSSHEQFF. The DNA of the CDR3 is TGTGCCAGCAGCTTAATTAGTAGCGGGAGTAGCCATGAGCAGTTCTTC.

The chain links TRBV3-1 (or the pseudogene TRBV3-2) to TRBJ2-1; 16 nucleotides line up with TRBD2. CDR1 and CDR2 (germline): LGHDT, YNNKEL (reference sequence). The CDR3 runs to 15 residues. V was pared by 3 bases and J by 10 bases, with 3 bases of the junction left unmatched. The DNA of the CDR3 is TGTGCCAGCAGCCAGGGGACTAGCGGGGGGGTCGAGCAGTTCTTC. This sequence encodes CASSQGTSGGVEQFF.

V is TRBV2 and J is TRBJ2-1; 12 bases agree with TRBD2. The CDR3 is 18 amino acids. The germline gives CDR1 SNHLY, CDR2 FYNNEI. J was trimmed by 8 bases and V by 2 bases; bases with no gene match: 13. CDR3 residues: CASSETLLAGGPADEQFF. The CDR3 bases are TGTGCCAGCAGTGAAACACTCCTAGCGGGGGGGCCGGCAGATGAGCAGTTCTTC.

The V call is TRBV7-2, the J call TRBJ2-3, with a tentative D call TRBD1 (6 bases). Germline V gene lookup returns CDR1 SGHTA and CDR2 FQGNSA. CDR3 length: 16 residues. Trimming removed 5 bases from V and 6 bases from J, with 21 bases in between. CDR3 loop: CASSPQTGYRRDTQYF. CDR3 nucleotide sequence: TGTGCCAGCAGCCCCCAAACAGGGTATAGGAGGGATACGCAGTATTTT.

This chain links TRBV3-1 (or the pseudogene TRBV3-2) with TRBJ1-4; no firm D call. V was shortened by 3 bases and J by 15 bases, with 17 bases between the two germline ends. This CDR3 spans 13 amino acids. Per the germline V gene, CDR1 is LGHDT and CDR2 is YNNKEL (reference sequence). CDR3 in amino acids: CASSQTHGGEVFF. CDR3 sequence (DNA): TGTGCCAGCAGCCAGACCCATGGCGGGGAGGTGTTTTTT.

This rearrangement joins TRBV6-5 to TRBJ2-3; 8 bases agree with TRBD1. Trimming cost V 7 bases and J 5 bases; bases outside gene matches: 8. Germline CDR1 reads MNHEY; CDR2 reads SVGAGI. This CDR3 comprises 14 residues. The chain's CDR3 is CASIFGQGIDTQYF. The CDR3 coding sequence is TGTGCCAGCATATTCGGACAGGGAATAGATACGCAGTATTTT.

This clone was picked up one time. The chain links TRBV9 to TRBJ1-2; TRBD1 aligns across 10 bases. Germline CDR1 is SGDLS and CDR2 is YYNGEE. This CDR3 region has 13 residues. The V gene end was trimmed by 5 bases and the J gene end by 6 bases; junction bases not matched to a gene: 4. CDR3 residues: CASSPGQGDGYTF. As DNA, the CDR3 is TGTGCCAGCAGTCCTGGACAGGGGGATGGCTACACCTTC.

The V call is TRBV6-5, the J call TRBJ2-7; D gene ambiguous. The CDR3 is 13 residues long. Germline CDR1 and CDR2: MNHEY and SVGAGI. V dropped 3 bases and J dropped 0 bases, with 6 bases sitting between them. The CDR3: CASSYGGSYEQYF. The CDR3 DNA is TGTGCCAGCAGTTATGGCGGCTCCTACGAGCAGTACTTC.

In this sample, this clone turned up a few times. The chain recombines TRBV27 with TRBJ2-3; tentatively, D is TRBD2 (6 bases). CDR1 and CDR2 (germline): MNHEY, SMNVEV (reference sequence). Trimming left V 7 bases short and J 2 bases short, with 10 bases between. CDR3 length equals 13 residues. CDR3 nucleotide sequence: TGTGCCAGCATGGGACTTAACACAGATACGCAGTATTTT. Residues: CASMGLNTDTQYF.

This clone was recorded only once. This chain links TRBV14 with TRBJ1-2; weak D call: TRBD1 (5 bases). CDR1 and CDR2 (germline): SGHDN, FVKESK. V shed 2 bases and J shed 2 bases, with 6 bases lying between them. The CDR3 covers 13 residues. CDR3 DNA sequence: TGTGCCAGCAGCCAACAGGGAAACTATGGCTACACCTTC. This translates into CASSQQGNYGYTF.

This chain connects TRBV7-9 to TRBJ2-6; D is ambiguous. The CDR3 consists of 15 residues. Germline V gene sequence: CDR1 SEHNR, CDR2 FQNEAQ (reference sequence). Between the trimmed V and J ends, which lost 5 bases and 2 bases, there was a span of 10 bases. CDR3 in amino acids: CASSQTEAGANVLTF. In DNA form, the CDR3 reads TGTGCCAGCAGCCAAACAGAAGCTGGGGCCAACGTCCTGACTTTC.

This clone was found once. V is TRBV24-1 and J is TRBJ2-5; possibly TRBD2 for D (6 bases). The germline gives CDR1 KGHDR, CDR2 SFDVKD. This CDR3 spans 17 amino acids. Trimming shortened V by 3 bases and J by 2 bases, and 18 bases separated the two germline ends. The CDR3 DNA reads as TGTGCCACCAGTGATCCACCGCGGGACGGTACGCAAGAGACCCAGTACTTC. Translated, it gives CATSDPPRDGTQETQYF.

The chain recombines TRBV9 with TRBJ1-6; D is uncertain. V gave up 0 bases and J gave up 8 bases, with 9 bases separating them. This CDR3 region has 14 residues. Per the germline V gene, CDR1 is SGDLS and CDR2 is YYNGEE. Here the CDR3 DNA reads TGTGCCAGCAGCGTAGACAGCCAGTATTCACCCCTCCACTTT. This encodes CASSVDSQYSPLHF. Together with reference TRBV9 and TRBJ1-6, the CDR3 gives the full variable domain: DSGVTQTPKHLITATGQRVTLRCSPRSGDLSVYWYQQSLDQGLQFLIQYYNGEERAKGNILERFSAQQFPDLHSELNLSSLELGDSALYFCASSVDSQYSPLHFGNGTRLTVT.

As DNA, the CDR3 is TGCGCCAGCTCCCCCATCACTGCTGGAAACACCATATATTTT. It translates to CASSPITAGNTIYF. This sequence joins TRBV5-1 and TRBJ1-3; no clear D. Trimming left V 7 bases short and J 2 bases short, with 13 bases between. Per the germline V gene, CDR1 is SGHRS and CDR2 is YFSETQ. The CDR3 is 14 residues long. Drawing the rest from reference TRBV5-1 and TRBJ1-3, the complete variable domain is KAGVTQTPRYLIKTRGQQVTLSCSPISGHRSVSWYQQTPGQGLQFLFEYFSETQRNKGNFPGRFSGRQFSNSRSEMNVSTLELGDSALYLCASSPITAGNTIYFGEGSWLTVV.

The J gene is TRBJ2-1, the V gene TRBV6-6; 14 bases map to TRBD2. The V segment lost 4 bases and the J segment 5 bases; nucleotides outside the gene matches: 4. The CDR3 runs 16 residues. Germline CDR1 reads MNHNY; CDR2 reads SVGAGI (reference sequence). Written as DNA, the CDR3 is TGTGCCAGCAGTTCGACTAGCGGGGGGGCCCACAATGAGCAGTTCTTC. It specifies CASSSTSGGAHNEQFF.